This entry lists 5 T cell receptor beta chains sequenced from one sample in a study of T cell responses to AZD1222 COVID-19 vaccine. Profiling relied on immunoSEQ multiplex PCR, and the TCRdb table lists in-frame clones only, not all of them. This table has some 140,000 clones, 85% to 90% appearing once. The sequencing here drew on peripheral blood, taken on day 0 of MenACWY control vaccination. The receptors stem from an adult in good health.

CDR3 in amino acids: CASSVEAGAGGNTIYF. DNA for the CDR3: TGTGCCAGCAGCGTAGAGGCAGGGGCTGGAGGAAACACCATATATTTT. J is TRBJ1-3 and V is TRBV9; D perhaps matches TRBD1 (6 bases). The CDR3 has 16 residues. Between the trimmed V and J ends, which lost 0 bases and 4 bases, there was a span of 14 bases. Germline V lookup: CDR1 SGDLS, CDR2 YYNGEE.

The rearrangement links TRBV25-1 to TRBJ1-3; the D is unclear. The germline CDR1 and CDR2 sequences are MGHDK and SYGVNS. V shed 1 base and J shed 0 bases, with 4 bases lying between them. The CDR3 has 14 residues. The DNA for the CDR3 is TGTGCCAGCAGTGAATTTTTCTCTGGAAACACCATATATTTT. Amino acid sequence: CASSEFFSGNTIYF.

V is TRBV18 and J is TRBJ2-1; possibly TRBD2 for D (6 bases). The CDR3 is made up of 16 amino acids. Germline V gene lookup returns CDR1 KGHSH and CDR2 LQKENI. Trimming took off 3 bases at V and 4 bases at J, with 16 bases between the two ends. As DNA, the CDR3 is TGTGCCAGCTCACCCCTAGGAGGGGTCGCGTACAATGAGCAGTTCTTC. This codes for CASSPLGGVAYNEQFF.

The chain is built from TRBV2 and TRBJ1-5; D gene uncertain. The CDR3 has 14 amino acids. V lost 8 bases and J lost 4, with 15 bases in between. CDR1 is SNHLY, CDR2 FYNNEI, per germline. CDR3 residues: CASSGASDNQPQHF. CDR3 bases: TGTGCCAGCTCAGGTGCCAGTGATAATCAGCCCCAGCATTTT.

CDR3 DNA sequence: TGTGCCAGCAGCTTGAGGGTCGGACTTTCCTACGAGCAGTACTTC. Protein product: CASSLRVGLSYEQYF. J is TRBJ2-7 and V is TRBV5-6; possibly TRBD2 for D (5 bases). Germline assignment: CDR1 SGHDT and CDR2 YYEEEE. This CDR3 contains 15 residues. Trimming took 1 base from V and 1 from J, leaving 12 bases between them.